Each of the 18 T cell receptor beta chains below was sequenced from the same sample in a study of shared clonotypes between healthy human individuals. Only CD45RO-negative cells positively selected for CCR7 counted as naive CD8 cells, so terminally differentiated effector memory CD45RA+ cells were excluded. Profiling relied on immunoSEQ multiplex PCR, and the TCRdb table lists in-frame clones only, not all of them. The sample lists about 2 million clones, about 95% occurring once. The sequencing input was naive CD8+ T cells sorted from blood. These receptors were taken from a man younger than 35 in good health.

The J gene is TRBJ1-1, the V gene TRBV6-1; unclear D gene. The germline V gene encodes CDR1 MNHNS and CDR2 SASEGT. The CDR3 is 15 amino acids. Trimming cost V 2 bases and J 5 bases, with 15 bases left between them. CDR3 region: CASSEFVILGTEAFF. The CDR3 DNA reads TGTGCCAGCAGTGAATTCGTAATCTTAGGTACTGAAGCTTTCTTT.

In regard to this clone: Additional DNA sequences in this sample encode the identical CDR3. J is TRBJ2-1 and V is TRBV27; either TRBD1 or TRBD2 may fit D (5 bases each). CDR1 and CDR2 from the germline V gene are MNHEY and SMNVEV (reference sequence). The V gene lost 2 bases and the J gene lost 2 bases, with 10 bases spanning the gap. CDR3 length equals 15 residues. The CDR3 sequence is CASSLDRGPYNEQFF. The CDR3 region has the DNA TGTGCCAGCAGTTTAGACAGAGGGCCCTACAATGAGCAGTTCTTC.

The chain is built from TRBV5-6 and TRBJ2-5; 9 positions agree with TRBD2. CDR3 length: 16 residues. CDR1 SGHDT and CDR2 YYEEEE come from the germline V gene. The J segment lost 1 base and the V segment lost 2 bases, leaving 6 bases of the junction unmatched. This CDR3 is CASSFEREDLQETQYF. CDR3 nucleotides: TGTGCCAGCAGCTTTGAGCGGGAGGATCTCCAAGAGACCCAGTACTTC.

The gene calls are TRBV11-2 and TRBJ2-1; TRBD1 might be the D (7 bases). The V gene's germline CDR1 is SGHAT and CDR2 FQNNGV. V shed 10 bases and J shed 0 bases, with 16 bases lying between them. This CDR3 comprises 15 residues. The CDR3 nucleotides read TGTGCCACCGAGGGGGGACAGAGCTCCTACAATGAGCAGTTCTTC. This gives the protein CATEGGQSSYNEQFF.

The V gene is TRBV4-1, the J gene TRBJ1-6; 7 bases fit TRBD1. Unmatched junction bases numbered 3, after V lost 1 base and J lost 3 bases. The CDR3 is 16 residues long. Per the germline V gene, CDR1 is MGHRA and CDR2 is YSYEKL. CDR3 in amino acids: CASSQATGDYNSPLHF. The CDR3 nucleotides read TGCGCCAGCAGCCAAGCCACAGGGGACTATAATTCACCCCTCCACTTT.

For the CDR3, the DNA is TGTGCCAGCAGTTTATCCCCCGGAGCCATGAACACTGAAGCTTTCTTT. Translating it yields CASSLSPGAMNTEAFF. The chain combines TRBV27 with TRBJ1-1; no firm D call. The germline CDR1 and CDR2 sequences are MNHEY and SMNVEV (reference sequence). V lost 0 bases, J lost 0 bases, and 11 bases lay in between. CDR3 length: 16 amino acids.

J is TRBJ2-5 and V is TRBV11-2; D is undetermined. The germline V gene encodes CDR1 SGHAT and CDR2 FQNNGV. This CDR3 is 15 amino acids long. Trimming took off 1 base at V and 5 bases at J, with 14 bases between the two ends. The CDR3 region is CASSLGSLGVETQYF. In DNA form, the CDR3 reads TGTGCCAGCAGCTTAGGAAGTTTGGGCGTCGAGACCCAGTACTTC.

DNA of the CDR3: TGCGCCAGCAGTGAGCACAGGGGAGCAGGGGAGCTGTTTTTT. Translation: CASSEHRGAGELFF. The rearrangement joins TRBV10-1 to TRBJ2-2, with TRBD1 identical over 7 bases. This CDR3 region has 14 residues. J gave up 8 bases and V 2 bases, and 5 bases lay outside the gene matches. The germline CDR1 and CDR2 sequences are WNHNN and SYGVQD (reference sequence).

The V call is TRBV27, the J call TRBJ2-7; D remains unclear. V dropped 6 bases and J dropped 5 bases, with 20 bases sitting between them. The germline V gene has CDR1 MNHEY and CDR2 SMNVEV (reference sequence). The CDR3 loop spans 15 amino acids. CDR3 sequence reads: CASSTSSLKGNEQYF. The CDR3 DNA is TGTGCCAGCAGCACGTCTTCCCTTAAAGGGAACGAGCAGTACTTC.

The chain recombines TRBV19 with TRBJ2-1; unclear D gene. The CDR3 runs to 14 residues. Germline V CDR1 and CDR2: LNHDA, SQIVND (reference sequence). With 2 bases removed from V and 6 bases from J, the gap between germline ends came to 11 bases. CDR3: CASSITSASNEQFF. The DNA of the CDR3 is TGTGCCAGTAGTATAACATCGGCTTCCAATGAGCAGTTCTTC.

The genes are TRBV7-9 and TRBJ2-3; 7 positions match TRBD1. Trimming removed 8 bases from V and 5 bases from J; junction bases left unmatched: 22. The CDR3 has 18 residues. Germline CDR1 reads SEHNR; CDR2 reads FQNEAQ (reference sequence). CDR3 region: CASHSWGQTILGIDTQYF. For the CDR3, the DNA is TGTGCCAGCCACTCGTGGGGACAGACAATTTTGGGAATAGATACGCAGTATTTT.

This chain connects TRBV6-1 to TRBJ1-5; D unclear. V lost 2 bases, J lost 11 bases, and 16 bases lay in between. The CDR3 sequence is 14 residues long. CDR1 is MNHNS, CDR2 SASEGT, per germline. CDR3 bases: TGTGCCAGCAGTGAATGGGGAGCCGGTCCAGCCCAGCATTTT. Its protein product is CASSEWGAGPAQHF.

This chain connects TRBV4-1 to TRBJ2-1; 7 nucleotides match TRBD2. V shed 1 base, J shed 4 bases, and the junction held 1 base outside the gene matches. The CDR3 length is 14 residues. Germline V gene lookup returns CDR1 MGHRA and CDR2 YSYEKL. The CDR3 bases are TGCGCCAGCAGCCAAGGAGCGGGATACAATGAGCAGTTCTTC. This translates into CASSQGAGYNEQFF.

The V call is TRBV7-9, the J call TRBJ1-6; D unclear. Trimming cost V 8 bases and J 4 bases, with 6 bases left between them. Germline V CDR1 and CDR2: SEHNR, FQNEAQ (reference sequence). This CDR3 has 12 amino acids. The DNA of the CDR3 is TGTGCCAGCGGCAGTTATAATTCACCCCTCCACTTT. This translates into CASGSYNSPLHF. Full variable domain (missing parts from reference TRBV7-9 and TRBJ1-6): DTGVSQNPRHKITKRGQNVTFRCDPISEHNRLYWYRQTLGQGPEFLTYFQNEAQLEKSRLLSDRFSAERPKGSFSTLEIQRTEQGDSAMYLCASGSYNSPLHFGNGTRLTVT.

The chain is built from TRBV6-1 and TRBJ2-7, with TRBD2 as a possible D gene (5 bases). Germline CDR1 reads MNHNS; CDR2 reads SASEGT. The ends were cut back, 4 bases at V and 3 bases at J, with 13 bases in the middle. The CDR3 has 14 amino acids. The CDR3 sequence is CASSGGGGIYEQYF. The DNA for the CDR3 is TGTGCCAGCAGTGGTGGCGGAGGAATCTACGAGCAGTACTTC.

V is TRBV6-1 and J is TRBJ2-1, with TRBD2 matching 7 bases. CDR1 is MNHNS and CDR2 is SASEGT in the germline V gene. The CDR3 covers 15 residues. Unmatched junction bases numbered 9, after V lost 3 bases and J lost 7 bases. CDR3 nucleotide sequence: TGTGCCAGCAGTGAGAGCGGGGCCTTTGGGAATGAGCAGTTCTTC. Residues: CASSESGAFGNEQFF.

The chain is built from TRBV5-6 and TRBJ2-7; tentatively, D is TRBD1 (5 bases). Looked up from germline, CDR1 is SGHDT and CDR2 is YYEEEE. V was pared by 4 bases and J by 2 bases, with 13 bases between. This CDR3 is built from 14 residues. DNA for the CDR3: TGTGCCAGCAGCATCGACAGTCACCCCTACGAGCAGTACTTC. It yields the protein CASSIDSHPYEQYF. The variable domain in full, completed from reference TRBV5-6 and TRBJ2-7, reads DAGVTQSPTHLIKTRGQQVTLRCSPKSGHDTVSWYQQALGQGPQFIFQYYEEEERQRGNFPDRFSGHQFPNYSSELNVNALLLGDSALYLCASSIDSHPYEQYFGPGTRLTVT.

As for this clone: At the DNA level, this CDR3 is encoded by other sequences in the same sample as well. The gene calls are TRBV9 and TRBJ2-7; 7 bases line up with TRBD2. Per the germline V gene, CDR1 is SGDLS and CDR2 is YYNGEE. This CDR3 comprises 13 residues. After removal of 0 bases from V and 6 bases from J, the junction contained 3 bases not matched to a gene. The CDR3 protein is CASSVAAGAEQYF. CDR3 nucleotide sequence: TGTGCCAGCAGCGTAGCTGCGGGAGCCGAGCAGTACTTC.